This T cell receptor (beta chain) came from a study of cytomegalovirus exposure and HLA in healthy donors (dated by TCRdb to 2016 to 2017). General notes on the study: An earlier analysis of roughly 500 of the donors reported under 300 Gb of sequence data and about 120 million unique TCR beta sequences obtained from approximately 180 million T cells. Among 398 genotyped donors of the cohort, an average of approximately 240,000 unique TCR beta nucleotide sequences were sequenced per donor, roughly 20% of them non-productive. HLA typing included class I and class II loci at four-digit resolution. To decide whether each TCR beta V gene segment behaved as functional or pseudogenic, an earlier analysis of some 600 of the donors relied on high-throughput TCR beta sequencing. Roughly five DR-DQ haplotypes were handled as single units for association and clustering, since linkage in the cohort was strong. A separate validation cohort of roughly 110 different subjects was used in addition to the roughly 620-subject first cohort. A later genetic analysis used genome-wide SNP genotypes for about 65% of the roughly 670 donors, treating that subset as a discovery cohort. An early release covering 550 to 700 HLA-typed donors comprised about 320 gigabases of sequencing data and around 80 million unique TCR sequences. The aim of the study was to test whether cataloging public T cell receptors could identify signatures of past pathogen exposure. Among the roughly 390 genotyped donors, around 81% belonged to the genetic ancestry cluster associated with self-reported Caucasian donors. Donor age, sex, ethnicity and CMV serostatus were compiled together with the repertoire data. To predict cytomegalovirus infection status, the study brought together high-throughput TCR immunosequencing, statistical association of individual TCRs with disease status, and machine learning. All discovery cohort repertoires had been generated on a single sequencing platform. A later analysis re-examined previously published TCR beta repertoires from more than 600 donors and added high-resolution HLA genotyping to investigate patterns of TCR occurrence. In the later analysis, no new phenotypic data were used to find candidate immune exposures; instead, reliance was placed on TCR beta sequences and their occurrence across donors. Using immunosequencing, the study profiled T cell repertoires from some 670 subjects and related those repertoires to cytomegalovirus serostatus. Typing coverage varied by locus: about 629-630 donors for A, B, C, DRB1 and DQB1; approximately 500 for DQA1; some 610 for DPA1; roughly 470 for DPB1.

A note on this clone: The specificity of this receptor is unknown. Within one base of it there is no much larger clone, and no base qualities were kept.

General study outcomes and caveats: In a later genetic analysis, fewer N-insertions in productive TCRs were reported among donors in an Asian-associated ancestry cluster than the roughly 700-donor mean. The only immune exposure information available for the cohort was CMV serostatus. Across donors, most TCR sequences were observed very rarely, whereas some public TCRs were present in many individuals. In vitro tests confirmed that a few of the cytomegalovirus-associated TCR beta chains recognize cytomegalovirus antigens. In a later analysis, HLA-associated TCR beta chains showed more clonal expansion and lower generation probabilities than non-associated chains that were equally common. In this cohort, only TCR beta chains were sequenced, and detectable features were limited by the absence of alpha or paired-chain data. The presence/absence analyses assumed that sequencing depth was roughly uniform across donors, and that assumption may not be true. It was suggested by the authors that the approach could potentially be generalized to other disease states and immunological phenotypes. The classifier was reported to diagnose cytomegalovirus status with high specificity and sensitivity in both the original cohort and the validation cohort. Assigning TCR associations to individual alleles was difficult when HLA alleles, especially DR and DQ, strongly co-occurred. An earlier analysis of some 590 of the donors showed that most TCR beta V segments appeared in productive rearrangements either about 90% or about 30% of the time, which broadly matched IMGT annotations. Specific HLA alleles were associated with around 18,000 TCR beta sequences at a false discovery rate of 0.05 in a later analysis. Some IMGT-functional V segments, including TRBV6-2 and TRBV6-3, could not be distinguished by the 87-base-pair reads and were therefore excluded. A cluster of highly shared sequence variants was judged likely to be a technical artifact of the sequencing pipeline. A further reported finding was that TCR beta sequences accurately predicted the HLA-A and HLA-B alleles for most subjects in the first cohort. A later analysis found that TCR association rates varied across HLA loci, with DRB1 alleles showing the most associated TCRs and HLA-C alleles the fewest. A later genetic analysis associated a missense DCLRE1C variant with V-gene and J-gene trimming of TCR beta chains, and an independent cohort replicated the association. Several of the top co-occurrence clusters appeared to be linked to parvovirus B19, influenza, CMV and Epstein-Barr virus, according to a later analysis. Because some donors lacked HLA typing at each locus, the association tests relied only on the typed subset. Linkage disequilibrium might explain the correlated functional status among segregating V segments, but an unknown experimental factor could not be excluded. The earlier analysis of fewer than 750 of the donors excluded about 16 rarely observed V segments, including chromosome 9 orphons, because counts were too low. Most CMV-associated TCR beta chains appeared to be HLA-restricted in a later analysis, and the HLA associations seemed to be driven largely by CMV exposure. The study gave a list of about 150 TCR beta chains associated with cytomegalovirus.

CDR1 MRHNA and CDR2 SNTAGT are derived from the germline V gene. The V end loses 3 bases and the J end loses 1 base, and a stretch of 14 bases separates them. Including cysteine and phenylalanine, the CDR3 has 16 amino acids. Only CDR3 DNA is held: 48 bases, read in frame from base 1. The cohort consisted of 650 to 850 healthy bone marrow donors. At the time of sampling, all cohort members were nominally healthy, though unrecorded immune exposures were likely present. The donor was CMV seropositive and was included in the group of almost 300 seropositive cohort members. A peripheral blood sample was collected from each donor, and TCR beta sequencing was performed on peripheral blood mononuclear cells. Genomic DNA was extracted from the blood cell samples with the Qiagen DNeasy Blood Extraction Kit. Receptors were amplified or captured by the immunoSEQ multiplex PCR assay. A mixture of 60 forward primers for TCR Vbeta segments and 13 reverse primers for TCR Jbeta segments was used in the multiplex PCR. A multiplex PCR assay on genomic DNA amplified the CDR3 region of rearranged TCR beta genes. Amplified TCR beta libraries were sequenced as 87-base-pair reads on the Illumina HiSeq System. In the original analysis: Across the 500 to 850 repertoires, a later analysis counted tens of millions of unique TCR beta chains, some 11 million of which were shared by at least two donors. Raw reads were error-corrected and collapsed into unique sequences by a nearest-neighbor algorithm in which closely related sequences were merged to remove PCR and sequencing errors. Alignment of CDR3 sequences to IMGT reference sequences was used to assign V, D and J gene segments. For a sequence to be retained, a match of at least six nucleotides to both a V gene segment and a J gene segment was required. A rearrangement was called productive if the CDR3 had no stop codons and remained in frame with V and J, and every other rearrangement was called non-productive. Following IMGT convention, CDR3 was defined as the stretch from the second conserved V-encoded cysteine to the conserved J-encoded phenylalanine. The earlier analysis of about 590 of the donors excluded sequences that lacked an unambiguous match to a single V gene segment. In an earlier analysis of approximately 560 of the donors, a V segment was called functional when productive rearrangements were above 56.7%, and segregating when the standard deviation between donors exceeded 5%. To diagnose cytomegalovirus status from the catalog of TCR beta chain sequences, a statistical classification framework was built. V and J gene assignment, in a later analysis, came from comparing TCR nucleotide sequences with IMGT/GENE-DB human TR gene sequences. In a later analysis, CDR3 sequences and most-parsimonious VDJ recombination scenarios were assigned using the TCRdist pipeline. In a later analysis, each TCR beta chain was defined by its CDR3 amino acid sequence together with its V-gene family, and reads without a unique V-gene family were excluded. A later analysis removed roughly 590 highly shared, low-generation-probability nucleotide sequences to deal with suspected cross-contamination and a sequencing artifact. A later analysis calculated a clonal expansion index for each public chain from normalized within-repertoire ranks of inferred template counts. In a later analysis, generation probabilities were computed using a VDJ recombination model fitted to out-of-frame rearrangements, and the results were checked against IGoR. Hypergeometric tests were used in a later analysis to score TCR-TCR, TCR-HLA and TCR-CMV co-occurrence, with a repertoire-size bias correction applied to the TCR pairs. In a later analysis, false discovery rates were estimated by permuting HLA or CMV assignments 20 times. A later analysis grouped co-occurring TCRs with DBSCAN, adding TCRdist sequence similarity when clustering within HLA-allele-positive subsets. Co-occurrence clustering excluded repertoires with fewer than 30,000 or more than 120,000 public chains, plus five with anomalous nucleotide sharing. This immuneACCESS table, as held by TCRdb, lists in-frame sequences with V and J called but not all clones. Of the missing ones, under half trace to an unresolved V gene in checked studies; the others have no known cause. The V and J calls and clone size were taken over from that table, and D and trimming were inferred from the DNA. This sample comprises 110,000 to 150,000 clones, roughly 74% of them detected only once. Around 2.5% of the sample is taken by the ten largest.

Sequencing was performed on PBMCs. This receptor was identified in a woman aged 18-35 years in good health and CMV-seropositive. The chain was built from TRBV6-4 and TRBJ2-3, with TRBD2 tentatively as D gene (7 bases match). The nucleotides read TGTGCCAGCAGTGAAGGAGCCGGGGGGCGCACAGATACGCAGTATTTT. The resulting protein is CASSEGAGGRTDTQYF.